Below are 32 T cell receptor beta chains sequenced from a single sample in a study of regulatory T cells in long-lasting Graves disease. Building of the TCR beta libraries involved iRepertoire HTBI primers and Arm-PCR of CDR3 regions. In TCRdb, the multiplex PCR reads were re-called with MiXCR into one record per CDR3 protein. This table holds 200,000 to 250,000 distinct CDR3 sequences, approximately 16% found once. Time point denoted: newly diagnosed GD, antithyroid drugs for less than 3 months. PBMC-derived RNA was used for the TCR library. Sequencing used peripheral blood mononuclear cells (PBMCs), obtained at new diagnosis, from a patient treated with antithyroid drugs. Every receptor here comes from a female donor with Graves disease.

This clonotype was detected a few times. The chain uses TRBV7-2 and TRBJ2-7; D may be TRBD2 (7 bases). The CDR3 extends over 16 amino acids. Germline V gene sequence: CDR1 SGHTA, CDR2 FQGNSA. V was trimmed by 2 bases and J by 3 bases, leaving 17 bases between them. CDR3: CASSLSGGGSYYEQYF. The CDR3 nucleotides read TGTGCCAGCAGCTTATCGGGGGGCGGGAGTTACTACGAGCAGTACTTC. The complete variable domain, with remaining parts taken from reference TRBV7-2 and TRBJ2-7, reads GAGVSQSPSNKVTEKGKDVELRCDPISGHTALYWYRQSLGQGLEFLIYFQGNSAPDKSGLPSDRFSAERTGGSVSTLTIQRTQQEDSAVYLCASSLSGGGSYYEQYFGPGTRLTVT.

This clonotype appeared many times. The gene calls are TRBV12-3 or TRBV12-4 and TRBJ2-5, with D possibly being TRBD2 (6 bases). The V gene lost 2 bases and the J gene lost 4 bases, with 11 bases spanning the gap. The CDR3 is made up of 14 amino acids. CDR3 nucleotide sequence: TGTGCCAGCAGTTTAATACGGGGAGGAGAGACCCAGTACTTC. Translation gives CASSLIRGGETQYF.

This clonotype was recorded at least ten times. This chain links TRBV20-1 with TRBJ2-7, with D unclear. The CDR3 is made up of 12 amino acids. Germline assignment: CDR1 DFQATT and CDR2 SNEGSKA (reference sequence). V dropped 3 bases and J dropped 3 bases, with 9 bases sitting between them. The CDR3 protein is CSASPLFYEQYF. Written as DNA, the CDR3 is TGCAGTGCTAGTCCCCTCTTCTACGAGCAGTACTTC.

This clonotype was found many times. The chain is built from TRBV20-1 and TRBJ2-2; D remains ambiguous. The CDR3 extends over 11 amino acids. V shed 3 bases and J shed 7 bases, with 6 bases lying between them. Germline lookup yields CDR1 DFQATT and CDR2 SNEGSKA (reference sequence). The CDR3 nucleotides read TGCAGTGCTAGTTTCTACGGGGAGCTGTTTTTT. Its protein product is CSASFYGELFF.

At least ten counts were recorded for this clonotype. CDR3 residues: CAISEDVNYGYTF. CDR3 nucleotide sequence: TGTGCCATCAGTGAAGACGTTAACTATGGCTACACCTTC. The rearrangement joins TRBV10-3 to TRBJ1-2; no clear D. CDR1 is ENHRY and CDR2 is SYGVKD in the germline V gene. The CDR3 is 13 amino acids. The V and J ends lost 3 bases and 1 base respectively, with 6 bases between them.

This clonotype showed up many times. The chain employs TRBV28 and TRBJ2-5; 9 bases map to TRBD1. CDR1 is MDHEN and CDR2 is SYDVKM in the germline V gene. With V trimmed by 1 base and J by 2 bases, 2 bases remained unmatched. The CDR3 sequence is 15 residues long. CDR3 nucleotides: TGTGCCAGCAGTTTATCCGACAGGGGGCAAGAGACCCAGTACTTC. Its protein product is CASSLSDRGQETQYF.

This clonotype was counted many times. CDR3 protein: CSAAVDYGYTF. The DNA of the CDR3 is TGCAGTGCGGCGGTAGACTATGGCTACACCTTC. This chain links TRBV20-1 with TRBJ1-2; no clear D. The germline CDR1 and CDR2 sequences are DFQATT and SNEGSKA (reference sequence). Trimming cost V 6 bases and J 3 bases, with 8 bases left between them. This CDR3 is built from 11 residues.

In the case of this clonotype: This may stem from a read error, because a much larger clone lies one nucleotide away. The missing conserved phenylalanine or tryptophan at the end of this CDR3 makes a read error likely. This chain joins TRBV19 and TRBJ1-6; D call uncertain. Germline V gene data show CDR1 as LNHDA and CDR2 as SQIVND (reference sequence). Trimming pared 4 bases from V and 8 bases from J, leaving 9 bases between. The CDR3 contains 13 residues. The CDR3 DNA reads TGTGCCAGTAGTACGGTCCGCGATTCACCCCTCCACCTT. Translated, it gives CASSTVRDSPLHL.

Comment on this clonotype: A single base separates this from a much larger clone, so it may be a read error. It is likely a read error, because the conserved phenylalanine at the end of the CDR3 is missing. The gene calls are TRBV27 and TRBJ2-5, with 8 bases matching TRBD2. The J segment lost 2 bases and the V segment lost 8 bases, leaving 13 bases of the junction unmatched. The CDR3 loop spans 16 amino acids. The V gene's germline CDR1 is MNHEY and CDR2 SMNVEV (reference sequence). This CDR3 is CASGDRGGRFQETQYL. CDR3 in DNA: TGTGCCAGCGGCGACCGGGGCGGGAGGTTTCAAGAGACCCAGTACCTC.

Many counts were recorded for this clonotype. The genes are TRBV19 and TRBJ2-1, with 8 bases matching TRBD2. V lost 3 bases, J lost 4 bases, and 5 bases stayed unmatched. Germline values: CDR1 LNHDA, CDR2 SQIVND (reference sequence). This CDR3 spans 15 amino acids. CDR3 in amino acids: CASSIGREEYNEQFF. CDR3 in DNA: TGTGCCAGTAGTATTGGGCGGGAGGAATACAATGAGCAGTTCTTC.

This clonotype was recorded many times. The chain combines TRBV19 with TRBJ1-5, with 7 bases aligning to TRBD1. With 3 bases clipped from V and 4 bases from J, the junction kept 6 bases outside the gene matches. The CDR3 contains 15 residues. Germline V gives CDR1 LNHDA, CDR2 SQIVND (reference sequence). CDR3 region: CASSISGQKNQPQHF. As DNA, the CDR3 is TGTGCCAGTAGTATCTCGGGACAGAAGAATCAGCCCCAGCATTTT.

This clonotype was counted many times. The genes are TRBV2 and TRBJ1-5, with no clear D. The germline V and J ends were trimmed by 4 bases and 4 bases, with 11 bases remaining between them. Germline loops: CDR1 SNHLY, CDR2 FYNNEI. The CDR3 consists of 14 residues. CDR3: CASSGTGKNQPQHF. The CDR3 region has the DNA TGTGCCAGCAGTGGAACCGGGAAAAATCAGCCCCAGCATTTT.

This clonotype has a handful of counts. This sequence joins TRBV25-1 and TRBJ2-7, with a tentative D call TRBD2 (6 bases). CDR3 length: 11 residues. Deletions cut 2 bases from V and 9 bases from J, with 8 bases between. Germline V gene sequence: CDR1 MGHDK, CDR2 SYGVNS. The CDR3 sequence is CASSEGGLQYF. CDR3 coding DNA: TGTGCCAGCAGTGAAGGGGGGTTGCAGTACTTC.

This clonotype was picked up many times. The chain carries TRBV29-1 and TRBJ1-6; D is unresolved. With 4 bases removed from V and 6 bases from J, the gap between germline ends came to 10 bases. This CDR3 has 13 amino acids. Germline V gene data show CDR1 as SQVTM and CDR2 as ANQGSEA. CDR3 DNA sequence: TGCAGCGTTGCGGAGCTGCGTAATTCACCCCTCCACTTT. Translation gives CSVAELRNSPLHF.

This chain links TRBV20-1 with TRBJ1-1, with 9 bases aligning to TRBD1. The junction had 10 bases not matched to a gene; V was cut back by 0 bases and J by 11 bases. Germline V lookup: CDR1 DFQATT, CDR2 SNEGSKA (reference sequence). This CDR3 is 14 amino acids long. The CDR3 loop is CSARDPLDRGSAFF. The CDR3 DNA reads TGCAGTGCTAGAGATCCTTTGGACAGGGGCTCGGCTTTCTTT.

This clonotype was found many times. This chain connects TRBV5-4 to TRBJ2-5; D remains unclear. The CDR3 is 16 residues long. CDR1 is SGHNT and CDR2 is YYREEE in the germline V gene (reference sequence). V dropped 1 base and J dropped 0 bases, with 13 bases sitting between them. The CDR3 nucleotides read TGTGCCAGCAGCTTGCTGGCAGGCCCCGACCAAGAGACCCAGTACTTC. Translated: CASSLLAGPDQETQYF.

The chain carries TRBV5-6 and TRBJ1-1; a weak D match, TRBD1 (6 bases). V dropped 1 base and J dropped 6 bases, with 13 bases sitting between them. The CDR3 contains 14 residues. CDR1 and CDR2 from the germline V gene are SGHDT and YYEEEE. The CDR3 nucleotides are TGTGCCAGCAGCTTGTGGAACAGGGACCCTGAAGCTTTCTTT. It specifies CASSLWNRDPEAFF. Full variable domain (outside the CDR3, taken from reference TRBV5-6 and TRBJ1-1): DAGVTQSPTHLIKTRGQQVTLRCSPKSGHDTVSWYQQALGQGPQFIFQYYEEEERQRGNFPDRFSGHQFPNYSSELNVNALLLGDSALYLCASSLWNRDPEAFFGQGTRLTVV.

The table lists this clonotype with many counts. The CDR3 DNA reads as TGTGCCAGCAGCTTAAGTAGCGGGAGCGACATTCAGTACTTC. Translation gives CASSLSSGSDIQYF. The J gene is TRBJ2-4, the V gene TRBV7-9; TRBD2 agrees at 9 bases. The CDR3 runs 14 residues. J was trimmed by 8 bases and V by 2 bases; bases with no gene match: 4. Germline V lookup: CDR1 SEHNR, CDR2 FQNEAQ (reference sequence).

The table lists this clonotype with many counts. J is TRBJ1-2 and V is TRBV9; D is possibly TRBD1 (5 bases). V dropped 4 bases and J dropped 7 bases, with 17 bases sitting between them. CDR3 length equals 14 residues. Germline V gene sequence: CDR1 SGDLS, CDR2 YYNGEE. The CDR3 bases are TGTGCCAGCAGCCCTGGGGACCTAAGGGGTGGCTACACCTTC. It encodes CASSPGDLRGGYTF.

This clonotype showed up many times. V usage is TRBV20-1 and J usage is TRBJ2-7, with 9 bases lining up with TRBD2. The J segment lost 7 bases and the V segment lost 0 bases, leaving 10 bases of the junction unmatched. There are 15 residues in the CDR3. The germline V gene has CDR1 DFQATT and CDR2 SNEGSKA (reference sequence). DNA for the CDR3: TGCAGTGCTAGAGATGAGGTAGCGGGAGCGGGTGAGCAGTACTTC. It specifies CSARDEVAGAGEQYF.

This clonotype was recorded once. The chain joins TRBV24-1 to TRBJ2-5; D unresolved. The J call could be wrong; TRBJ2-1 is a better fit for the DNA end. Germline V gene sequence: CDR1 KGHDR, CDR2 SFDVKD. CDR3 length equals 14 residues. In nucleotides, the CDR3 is TGTGCCACCAGTGACCCTGACACCTACAATGAGCAGTTCTTC. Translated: CATSDPDTYNEQFF.

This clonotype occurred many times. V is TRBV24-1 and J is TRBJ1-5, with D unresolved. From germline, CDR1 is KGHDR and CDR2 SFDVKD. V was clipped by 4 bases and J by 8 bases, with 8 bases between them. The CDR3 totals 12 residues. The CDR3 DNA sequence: TGTGCCACCAGTGACCAAGGAAAGCCCCAGCATTTT. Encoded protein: CATSDQGKPQHF.

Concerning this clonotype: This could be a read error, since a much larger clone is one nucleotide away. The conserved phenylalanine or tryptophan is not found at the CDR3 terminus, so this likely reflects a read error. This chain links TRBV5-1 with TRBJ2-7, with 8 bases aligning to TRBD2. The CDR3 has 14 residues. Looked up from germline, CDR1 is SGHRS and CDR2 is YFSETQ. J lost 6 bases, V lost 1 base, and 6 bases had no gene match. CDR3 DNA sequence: TGCGCCAGCAGCTTGTCGGCGGGAGGTCTCGAGCAGTACCTC. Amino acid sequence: CASSLSAGGLEQYL.

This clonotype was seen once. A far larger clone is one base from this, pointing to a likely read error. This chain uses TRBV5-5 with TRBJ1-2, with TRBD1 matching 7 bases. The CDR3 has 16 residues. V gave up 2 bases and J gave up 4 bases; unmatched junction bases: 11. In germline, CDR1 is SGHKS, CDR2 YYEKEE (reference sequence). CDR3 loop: CASSLPNRGTGYGYTF. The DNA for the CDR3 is TGTGCCAGCAGCTTACCCAACAGGGGAACGGGCTATGGCTACACCTTC.

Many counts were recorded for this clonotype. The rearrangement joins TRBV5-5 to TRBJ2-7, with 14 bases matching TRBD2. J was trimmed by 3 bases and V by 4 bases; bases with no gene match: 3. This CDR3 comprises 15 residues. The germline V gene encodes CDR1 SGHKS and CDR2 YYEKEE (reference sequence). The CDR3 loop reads CASSRGTSGSYEQYF. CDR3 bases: TGTGCCAGCAGCCGTGGGACTAGCGGGAGCTACGAGCAGTACTTC. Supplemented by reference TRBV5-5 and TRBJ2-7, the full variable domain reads DAGVTQSPTHLIKTRGQQVTLRCSPISGHKSVSWYQQVLGQGPQFIFQYYEKEERGRGNFPDRFSARQFPNYSSELNVNALLLGDSALYLCASSRGTSGSYEQYFGPGTRLTVT.

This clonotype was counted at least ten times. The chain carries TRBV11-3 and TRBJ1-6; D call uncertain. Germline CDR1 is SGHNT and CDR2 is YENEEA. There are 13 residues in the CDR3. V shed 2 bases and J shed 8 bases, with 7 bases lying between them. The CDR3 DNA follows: TGTGCCAGCAGCTTATCGTTAGATTCACCCCTCCACTTT. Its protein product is CASSLSLDSPLHF.

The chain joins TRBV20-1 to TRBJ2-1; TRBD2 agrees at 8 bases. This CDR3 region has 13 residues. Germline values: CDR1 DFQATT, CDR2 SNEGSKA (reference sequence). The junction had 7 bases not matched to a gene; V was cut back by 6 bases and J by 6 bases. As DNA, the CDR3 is TGCAGTGCGCACGGGAGGGCGATCAATGAGCAGTTCTTC. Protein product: CSAHGRAINEQFF.

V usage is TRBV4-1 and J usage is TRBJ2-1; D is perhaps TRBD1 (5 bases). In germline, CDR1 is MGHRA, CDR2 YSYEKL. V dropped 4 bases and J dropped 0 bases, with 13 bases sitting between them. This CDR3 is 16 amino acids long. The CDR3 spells CASSPLRDSSYNEQFF. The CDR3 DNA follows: TGCGCCAGCAGCCCCCTCAGGGATAGCTCCTACAATGAGCAGTTCTTC.

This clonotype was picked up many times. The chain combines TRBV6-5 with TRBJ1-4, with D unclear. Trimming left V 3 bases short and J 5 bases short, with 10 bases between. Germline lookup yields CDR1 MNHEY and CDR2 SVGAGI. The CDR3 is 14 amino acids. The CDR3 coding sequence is TGTGCCAGCAGTTATGAAACCGGGAATGAAAAACTGTTTTTT. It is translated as CASSYETGNEKLFF.

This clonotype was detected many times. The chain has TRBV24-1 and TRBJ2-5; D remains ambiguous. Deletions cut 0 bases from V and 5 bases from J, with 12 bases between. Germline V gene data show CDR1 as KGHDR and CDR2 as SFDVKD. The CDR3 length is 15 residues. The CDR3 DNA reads TGTGCCACCAGTGATTTGTCGGCGTCCGGGGAGACCCAGTACTTC. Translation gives CATSDLSASGETQYF.

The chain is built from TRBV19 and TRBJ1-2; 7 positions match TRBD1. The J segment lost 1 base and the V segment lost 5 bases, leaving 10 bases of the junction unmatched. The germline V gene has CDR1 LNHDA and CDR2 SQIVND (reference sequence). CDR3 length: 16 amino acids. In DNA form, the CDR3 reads TGTGCCAGTAGTCCTCTACAGGGGAAAGTTAACTATGGCTACACCTTC. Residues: CASSPLQGKVNYGYTF.

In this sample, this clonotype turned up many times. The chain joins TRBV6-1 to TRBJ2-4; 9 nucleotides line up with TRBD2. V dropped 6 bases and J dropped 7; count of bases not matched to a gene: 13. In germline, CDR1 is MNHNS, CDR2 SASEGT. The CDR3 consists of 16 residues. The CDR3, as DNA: TGTGCCAGCAGCCCCGGAGGACGCGGGAGGGCCAACATTCAGTACTTC. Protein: CASSPGGRGRANIQYF.